This is a list of T cell receptor beta chains from one sample in a study of T cell therapy after organ transplantation. Their cognate antigens are unknown. This table comes from immunoSEQ multiplex PCR, and its TCRdb copy is limited to in-frame clones, with some not included. The top ten clones hold around 3.1% of a sample with around 50,000 clones, 94% of them seen once. The specimen comprised CD8+ T cells from blood, sampled before autologous CMV-specific T cell therapy. These TCRs come from a human patient who had received a solid organ transplant and had CMV disease. Each CDR3 is given with its conserved first and last residue. Each record gives: D gene, V gene, clone size, J gene, CDR3 protein, CDR3 DNA. A D gene is named only where the DNA matches it firmly. Clone size is given for some rows only: seen once, a few or many times, or a class if the clone is expanded.

D: TRBD2
V: TRBV4-1
size: -
J: TRBJ2-1
CDR3: CASSLRGSSYNEQFF
DNA: TGCGCCAGCAGCCTTCGCGGGAGTTCCTACAATGAGCAGTTCTTC

D: -
V: TRBV6-5
size: -
J: TRBJ2-7
CDR3: CASSGVGESYEQYF
DNA: TGTGCCAGCAGTGGAGTAGGGGAATCCTACGAGCAGTACTTC

D: -
V: TRBV5-6
size: -
J: TRBJ2-7
CDR3: CASSPEGGGDEQYF
DNA: TGTGCCAGCAGCCCGGAAGGAGGGGGCGACGAGCAGTACTTC

D: -
V: TRBV27
size: -
J: TRBJ2-7
CDR3: CASSPDSTLYEQYF
DNA: TGTGCCAGCAGTCCAGACAGTACCCTCTACGAGCAGTACTTC

D: -
V: TRBV4-1
size: -
J: TRBJ2-3
CDR3: CASSQAPRVQRTDTQYF
DNA: TGCGCCAGCAGCCAAGCCCCTAGGGTTCAACGAACAGATACGCAGTATTTT

D: TRBD2
V: TRBV7-9
size: -
J: TRBJ2-7
CDR3: CASSLNGLAGGLEQYF
DNA: TGTGCCAGCAGCTTAAATGGTCTAGCGGGAGGTCTCGAGCAGTACTTC

D: -
V: TRBV4-3
size: -
J: TRBJ1-2
CDR3: CASSQVGGDLSGYTF
DNA: TGCGCCAGCAGCCAAGTAGGCGGAGACCTCTCTGGCTACACCTTC

D: -
V: TRBV27
size: -
J: TRBJ2-3
CDR3: CASSPSGPTDTQYF
DNA: TGTGCCAGCAGCCCGAGCGGGCCCACAGATACGCAGTATTTT

D: -
V: TRBV18
size: -
J: TRBJ1-2
CDR3: CASSPPGAVIWGYTF
DNA: TGTGCCAGCTCACCACCGGGCGCGGTGATTTGGGGCTACACCTTC

D: TRBD1
V: TRBV19
size: -
J: TRBJ1-5
CDR3: CASLGQGEQPQHF
DNA: TGTGCCAGTCTTGGACAGGGGGAGCAGCCCCAGCATTTT

D: -
V: TRBV6-5
size: -
J: TRBJ1-1
CDR3: CASRQPQEGNTEAFF
DNA: TGTGCCAGCAGACAACCACAGGAAGGGAACACTGAAGCTTTCTTT

D: TRBD1
V: TRBV18
size: once
J: TRBJ1-1
CDR3: CASSPGQGIEAFF
DNA: TGTGCCAGCTCACCAGGACAGGGGATTGAAGCTTTCTTT

D: -
V: TRBV5-1
size: once
J: TRBJ1-2
CDR3: CASTLDGDFYGYTF
DNA: TGCGCCAGCACCCTGGACGGCGACTTTTACGGCTACACCTTC

D: -
V: TRBV28
size: once
J: TRBJ2-7
CDR3: CASSLGIGQPYEQYF
DNA: TGTGCCAGCAGTTTGGGGATCGGACAACCCTACGAGCAGTACTTC

D: -
V: TRBV2
size: -
J: TRBJ1-2
CDR3: CASSEAYSVDGYTF
DNA: TGTGCCAGCAGTGAAGCGTATTCAGTTGATGGCTACACCTTC

D: TRBD2
V: TRBV18
size: -
J: TRBJ2-5
CDR3: CASSPRTSGSVETQYF
DNA: TGTGCCAGCTCACCGAGGACTAGCGGGAGTGTCGAGACCCAGTACTTC

D: TRBD1
V: TRBV2
size: -
J: TRBJ2-5
CDR3: CASRENRGLGETQYF
DNA: TGTGCCAGCAGGGAGAACAGGGGGCTTGGAGAGACCCAGTACTTC

D: -
V: TRBV29-1
size: -
J: TRBJ2-2
CDR3: CSVPLGGTGELFF
DNA: TGCAGCGTTCCCTTGGGGGGAACCGGGGAGCTGTTTTTT

D: -
V: TRBV5-1
size: once
J: TRBJ2-7
CDR3: CASSLDGVRPHEQYF
DNA: TGCGCCAGCAGTCTTGATGGAGTCAGGCCCCACGAGCAGTACTTC

D: TRBD2
V: TRBV29-1
size: -
J: TRBJ2-2
CDR3: CSVAPGGGELFF
DNA: TGCAGCGTCGCGCCGGGGGGCGGGGAGCTGTTTTTT

D: -
V: TRBV19
size: -
J: TRBJ1-1
CDR3: CASSPRTENTEAFF
DNA: TGTGCCAGTAGTCCCCGGACAGAGAACACTGAAGCTTTCTTT

D: -
V: TRBV18
size: -
J: TRBJ2-3
CDR3: CASSGETRGTDTQYF
DNA: TGTGCCAGCTCAGGTGAAACAAGGGGTACAGATACGCAGTATTTT

D: -
V: TRBV7-6
size: -
J: TRBJ1-1
CDR3: CASSPGQNTEAFF
DNA: TGTGCCAGCAGCCCCGGGCAGAACACTGAAGCTTTCTTT

D: -
V: TRBV7-9
size: -
J: TRBJ1-1
CDR3: CASSLRAQMNTEAFF
DNA: TGTGCCAGCAGCTTACGCGCTCAGATGAACACTGAAGCTTTCTTT

D: -
V: TRBV9
size: -
J: TRBJ1-2
CDR3: CASSGRSFNYGYTF
DNA: TGTGCCAGCAGTGGCAGGAGTTTTAACTATGGCTACACCTTC

D: TRBD1
V: TRBV18
size: -
J: TRBJ2-7
CDR3: CASSPGDRGLANEQYF
DNA: TGTGCCAGCTCACCGGGGGACAGGGGGTTGGCGAACGAGCAGTACTTC

D: -
V: TRBV21-1
size: -
J: TRBJ2-1
CDR3: CASRLLAGGNEQFF
DNA: TGTGCCAGCAGGTTACTAGCGGGAGGGAATGAGCAGTTCTTC

D: -
V: TRBV27
size: -
J: TRBJ1-1
CDR3: CASSSLRRVGNTEAFF
DNA: TGTGCCAGCAGTTCTTTAAGGCGGGTAGGGAACACTGAAGCTTTCTTT

D: -
V: TRBV14
size: once
J: TRBJ2-1
CDR3: CASSQERGSYNEQFF
DNA: TGTGCCAGCAGCCAAGAAAGAGGCAGTTACAATGAGCAGTTCTTC

D: -
V: TRBV2
size: once
J: TRBJ1-1
CDR3: CASTEGTVDTEAFF
DNA: TGTGCCAGCACCGAGGGGACCGTGGACACTGAAGCTTTCTTT

D: TRBD2
V: TRBV11-3
size: -
J: TRBJ2-7
CDR3: CASRGTSGGEQYF
DNA: TGTGCCAGCAGGGGGACTAGCGGTGGTGAGCAGTACTTC

D: -
V: TRBV7-6
size: -
J: TRBJ1-3
CDR3: CASSFKGGPGNTIYF
DNA: TGTGCCAGCAGCTTCAAGGGTGGTCCTGGAAACACCATATATTTT

D: -
V: TRBV6-1
size: few
J: TRBJ1-1
CDR3: CASSPSEENTEAFF
DNA: TGTGCCAGCAGCCCATCCGAGGAGAACACTGAAGCTTTCTTT

D: -
V: TRBV13
size: -
J: TRBJ2-1
CDR3: CASSLADLYNEQFF
DNA: TGTGCCAGCAGCTTAGCGGACCTCTACAATGAGCAGTTCTTC

D: -
V: TRBV19
size: -
J: TRBJ1-3
CDR3: CASSGATSSGNTIYF
DNA: TGTGCCAGTAGTGGGGCGACCAGCTCTGGAAACACCATATATTTT

D: TRBD2
V: TRBV6-5
size: -
J: TRBJ2-1
CDR3: CASSSLAGGEHEQFF
DNA: TGTGCCAGCAGTTCCCTGGCGGGAGGGGAGCATGAGCAGTTCTTC

D: TRBD1
V: TRBV12-5
size: -
J: TRBJ2-3
CDR3: CASTRQGAAGTDTQYF
DNA: TGTGCTAGTACCCGACAGGGGGCGGCTGGCACAGATACGCAGTATTTT

D: -
V: TRBV30
size: once
J: TRBJ1-2
CDR3: CAWSYGTGNYGYTF
DNA: TGTGCCTGGAGTTACGGGACTGGTAACTATGGCTACACCTTC

D: TRBD2
V: TRBV7-2
size: -
J: TRBJ2-2
CDR3: CASSLVAGVETGELFF
DNA: TGTGCCAGCAGCTTAGTTGCGGGAGTAGAAACCGGGGAGCTGTTTTTT

D: -
V: TRBV9
size: -
J: TRBJ1-2
CDR3: CASSVSRGLTYGYTF
DNA: TGTGCCAGCAGCGTATCCCGGGGGCTGACCTATGGCTACACCTTC

D: TRBD1
V: TRBV25-1
size: once
J: TRBJ1-2
CDR3: CASSDPDRINYGYTF
DNA: TGTGCCAGCAGTGACCCGGACAGGATAAACTATGGCTACACCTTC

D: -
V: TRBV5-5
size: once
J: TRBJ1-2
CDR3: CASSLRQATTSYGYTF
DNA: TGTGCCAGCAGCTTGAGACAGGCAACTACCTCCTATGGCTACACCTTC

D: -
V: TRBV7-9
size: -
J: TRBJ2-2
CDR3: CASSPKTGQNTGELFF
DNA: TGTGCCAGCAGCCCTAAGACCGGACAGAACACCGGGGAGCTGTTTTTT

D: -
V: TRBV29-1
size: -
J: TRBJ2-7
CDR3: CSVEDGLYEQYF
DNA: TGCAGCGTTGAAGATGGACTCTACGAGCAGTACTTC

D: -
V: TRBV4-2
size: -
J: TRBJ2-2
CDR3: CASSQDGANTGELFF
DNA: TGTGCCAGCAGCCAAGATGGGGCGAACACCGGGGAGCTGTTTTTT

D: -
V: TRBV25-1
size: -
J: TRBJ1-1
CDR3: CASSEYLQGFMNTEAFF
DNA: TGTGCCAGCAGTGAATATCTGCAGGGTTTCATGAACACTGAAGCTTTCTTT

D: -
V: TRBV4-1
size: -
J: TRBJ2-7
CDR3: CASSPQGGLYEQYF
DNA: TGCGCCAGCAGCCCGCAGGGAGGACTCTACGAGCAGTACTTC